This paragraph reports one T cell receptor (beta chain). The antigen is not known. The data were obtained in a study of T-cell reconstitution after alpha-beta-depleted transplantation in children. Findings of the study overall: The authors attributed T-cell counts and diversity one year after transplant mostly to newly produced T cells. Reportedly, only several hundred clones from non-depleted graft cells drove alpha-beta T-cell counts at about two months.

The CDR3 has 15 amino acids. The ends lost 4 bases at V and 2 bases at J; junction bases unmatched: 4. Per the germline V gene, CDR1 is SNHLY and CDR2 is FYNNEI. Unique molecular identifiers were incorporated during preparation of the TCRbeta library. A single record per CDR3 protein comes from TCRdb applying MiXCR to the PCR reads. The table lists 250,000 to 350,000 distinct CDR3 sequences, more than 20% of them singletons. The rearrangement uses TRBV2 and TRBJ2-4, with 8 bases fitting TRBD1. The sequences come from PBMCs, mostly from graft donor cells, collected 180 days after TCRalphabeta/CD19-depleted stem cell transplant. This receptor was taken from a male patient younger than 18 who had a stem cell transplant for acute lymphoblastic leukemia, so the T cells may come from the graft donor. This CDR3 reads CASSASRGPKNIQYF. Here the CDR3 DNA reads TGTGCCAGCAGTGCCTCCAGGGGGCCCAAAAACATTCAGTACTTC. The full variable domain, rest sourced from reference TRBV2 and TRBJ2-4, is EPEVTQTPSHQVTQMGQEVILRCVPISNHLYFYWYRQILGQKVEFLVSFYNNEISEKSEIFDDQFSVERPDGSNFTLKIRSTKLEDSAMYFCASSASRGPKNIQYFGAGTRLSVL.